Below, 22 T cell receptor beta chains from the same sample are listed, as sequenced in a study of cytomegalovirus exposure and HLA in healthy donors. The PCR used 60 Vbeta and 13 Jbeta primers. Repertoires were generated with immunoSEQ multiplex PCR, while TCRdb's copy carries only in-frame clones and drops some. The table includes roughly 190,000 clones, 87% detected once. The material sequenced was PBMCs. Receptors were obtained from a man aged 25 to 40 in good health and CMV-seronegative.

This clone was observed a single time. The rearrangement uses TRBV7-9 and TRBJ2-1; 13 nucleotides agree with TRBD2. The germline V gene has CDR1 SEHNR and CDR2 FQNEAQ (reference sequence). The CDR3 consists of 16 residues. V trimming: 5 bases; J trimming: 2 bases; junction bases outside the gene matches: 3. The CDR3 sequence is CASSLLAGGPYNEQFF. CDR3 nucleotides: TGTGCCAGCAGCCTACTAGCGGGAGGGCCCTACAATGAGCAGTTCTTC.

This sequence joins TRBV7-2 and TRBJ1-5, with a weak D call TRBD1 (6 bases). The CDR3 runs 16 residues. V lost 5 bases to trimming and J lost 2 bases, with 16 bases between them. Germline values: CDR1 SGHTA, CDR2 FQGNSA. The CDR3 loop reads CASSPRGGSGNQPQHF. CDR3 bases: TGTGCCAGCAGCCCCCGCGGGGGCTCTGGCAATCAGCCCCAGCATTTT.

The genes are TRBV5-1 and TRBJ1-2, with 7 bases that match TRBD1. Germline CDR1 and CDR2: SGHRS and YFSETQ. Trimming cost V 3 bases and J 4 bases; bases outside gene matches: 9. This CDR3 has 15 amino acids. The CDR3 DNA is TGCGCCAGCAGCTCAGGACAGGAGGGAGGCTATGGCTACACCTTC. It encodes CASSSGQEGGYGYTF.

The rearrangement joins TRBV6-5 to TRBJ2-7; D is unresolved. Germline V gene data show CDR1 as MNHEY and CDR2 as SVGAGI. This CDR3 has 15 residues. V gave up 2 bases and J gave up 2 bases, with 13 bases separating them. CDR3 in amino acids: CASSYGSGGAYEQYF. CDR3 sequence (DNA): TGTGCCAGCAGTTACGGGTCAGGTGGTGCCTACGAGCAGTACTTC.

The genes are TRBV29-1 and TRBJ1-2, with D possibly matching TRBD1 (6 bases). In germline, CDR1 is SQVTM, CDR2 ANQGSEA. The CDR3 has 13 amino acids. V was pared by 5 bases and J by 2 bases, with 12 bases between. The CDR3 spells CSVILQGNYGYTF. CDR3 nucleotides: TGCAGCGTTATCCTTCAGGGGAACTATGGCTACACCTTC.

The chain is built from TRBV4-1 and TRBJ2-7, with D possibly matching TRBD2 (5 bases). V lost 0 bases to trimming and J lost 2 bases, with 11 bases between them. From germline, CDR1 is MGHRA and CDR2 YSYEKL. The CDR3 runs 15 residues. The DNA for the CDR3 is TGCGCCAGCAGCCAAGACGGTCGGGAAGCCTACGAGCAGTACTTC. Protein: CASSQDGREAYEQYF.

This chain uses TRBV27 with TRBJ2-1; 13 bases line up with TRBD2. The CDR3 has 16 amino acids. Germline loops: CDR1 MNHEY, CDR2 SMNVEV (reference sequence). V lost 7 bases, J lost 7 bases, and 10 bases stayed unmatched. This CDR3 is CASTALTSGRLNEQFF. As DNA, the CDR3 is TGTGCCAGCACCGCACTGACTAGCGGGAGGCTGAATGAGCAGTTCTTC.

The CDR3 region has the DNA TGTGCCAGCGCACTAGCGGGACCGCAGGTCTACGAGCAGTACTTC. This encodes CASALAGPQVYEQYF. The rearrangement joins TRBV11-3 to TRBJ2-7; 10 bases match TRBD2. The V gene's germline CDR1 is SGHNT and CDR2 YENEEA. This CDR3 contains 15 residues. V shed 8 bases and J 3 bases; nucleotides not matched to a gene: 10.

This chain joins TRBV2 and TRBJ1-4; 9 nucleotides align to TRBD1. V shed 10 bases, J shed 13 bases, and the junction held 16 bases outside the gene matches. Germline CDR1 SNHLY, CDR2 FYNNEI. There are 14 residues in the CDR3. CDR3 DNA sequence: TGTGCCACTCGGCCGGGACAGGGTCTCTCGGGACTGTTTTTT. As protein: CATRPGQGLSGLFF. The entire variable domain, with the rest obtained from reference TRBV2 and TRBJ1-4, is as follows: EPEVTQTPSHQVTQMGQEVILRCVPISNHLYFYWYRQILGQKVEFLVSFYNNEISEKSEIFDDQFSVERPDGSNFTLKIRSTKLEDSAMYFCATRPGQGLSGLFFGSGTQLSVL.

Only a few counts were recorded for this clone. Other nucleotide sequences from this sample produce the same CDR3. This CDR3 is CASRAGSDRDTQYF. The CDR3 DNA is TGCGCCAGCAGGGCGGGAAGCGATAGAGATACGCAGTATTTT. The V and J genes are TRBV5-1 and TRBJ2-3; TRBD2 is a possible D gene (6 bases). V was clipped by 5 bases and J by 5 bases, with 15 bases between them. The CDR3 contains 14 residues. The V gene's germline CDR1 is SGHRS and CDR2 YFSETQ.

The chain combines TRBV25-1 with TRBJ2-7, with TRBD1 matching over 9 bases. The germline gives CDR1 MGHDK, CDR2 SYGVNS. Trimming cost V 6 bases and J 2 bases; bases outside gene matches: 5. The CDR3 totals 14 residues. The CDR3 sequence is CASRGQGLTYEQYF. CDR3 sequence (DNA): TGTGCCAGCAGAGGACAGGGGTTAACCTACGAGCAGTACTTC.

The chain combines TRBV4-3 with TRBJ2-2; TRBD2 matches at 11 bases. Germline CDR1 and CDR2: LGHNA and YSLEER. With 3 bases clipped from V and 2 bases from J, the junction kept 11 bases outside the gene matches. This CDR3 is built from 19 residues. Here the CDR3 reads CASSQEALAGVLNTGELFF. CDR3 DNA: TGCGCCAGCAGCCAGGAAGCACTAGCGGGGGTTCTAAACACCGGGGAGCTGTTTTTT.

V and J are TRBV6-1 and TRBJ1-5; D remains ambiguous. CDR1 and CDR2 (germline): MNHNS, SASEGT. The length of the CDR3 is 17 residues. The V and J ends lost 3 bases and 0 bases respectively, with 15 bases between them. CDR3 in amino acids: CASSEGAPGDSNQPQHF. DNA of the CDR3: TGTGCCAGCAGTGAGGGCGCTCCCGGGGATAGCAATCAGCCCCAGCATTTT.

The J gene is TRBJ2-7, the V gene TRBV6-1, with a possible D match to TRBD1 (5 bases). Trimming removed 7 bases at V and 3 bases at J, with 16 bases between. The germline V gene has CDR1 MNHNS and CDR2 SASEGT. This CDR3 has 14 residues. CDR3 nucleotide sequence: TGTGCCAGCACAACCGGACAAAGGGTCTACGAGCAGTACTTC. Protein: CASTTGQRVYEQYF.

This clone has a single count. This sequence joins TRBV7-9 and TRBJ1-1; weak D call: TRBD1 (6 bases). The germline V gene encodes CDR1 SEHNR and CDR2 FQNEAQ (reference sequence). Trimming pared 6 bases from V and 7 bases from J, leaving 12 bases between. The CDR3 covers 12 residues. The DNA for the CDR3 is TGTGCCAGCAGGCCACCGGGACATGAAGCTTTCTTT. Its translation: CASRPPGHEAFF.

This clone was seen once. The genes are TRBV4-1 and TRBJ2-2; possibly TRBD2 for D (6 bases). The CDR3 loop spans 16 amino acids. Germline assignment: CDR1 MGHRA and CDR2 YSYEKL. Between the trimmed V and J ends, which lost 1 base and 6 bases, there was a span of 15 bases. The CDR3, as DNA: TGCGCCAGCAGCCAAGGGCAGGCAGGGAGGCCCGGGGAGCTGTTTTTT. Protein product: CASSQGQAGRPGELFF.

The chain is built from TRBV5-1 and TRBJ1-1, with D maybe TRBD1 (6 bases). Germline V lookup: CDR1 SGHRS, CDR2 YFSETQ. The CDR3 contains 14 residues. Trimming took 4 bases from V and 2 from J, leaving 12 bases between them. The CDR3, as DNA: TGCGCCAGCAGCATAGTACAGGGAAACACTGAAGCTTTCTTT. This gives the protein CASSIVQGNTEAFF. The entire variable domain, with the rest obtained from reference TRBV5-1 and TRBJ1-1, is as follows: KAGVTQTPRYLIKTRGQQVTLSCSPISGHRSVSWYQQTPGQGLQFLFEYFSETQRNKGNFPGRFSGRQFSNSRSEMNVSTLELGDSALYLCASSIVQGNTEAFFGQGTRLTVV.

This sequence joins TRBV28 and TRBJ2-3; D possibly corresponds to TRBD2 (5 bases). CDR1 is MDHEN, CDR2 SYDVKM, per germline. With 3 bases removed from V and 4 bases from J, the gap between germline ends came to 23 bases. The CDR3 length is 18 residues. CDR3 nucleotides: TGTGCCAGCAGTTTCTGGACTTCTTCGGGGAGAAATTCAGATACGCAGTATTTT. Encoded protein: CASSFWTSSGRNSDTQYF.

The gene calls are TRBV4-1 and TRBJ2-2; D gene ambiguous. V shed 1 base and J shed 2 bases, with 8 bases lying between them. This CDR3 contains 15 residues. CDR1 is MGHRA and CDR2 is YSYEKL in the germline V gene. The CDR3 protein is CASSQVLRNTGELFF. The CDR3 DNA follows: TGCGCCAGCAGCCAAGTGTTGAGAAACACCGGGGAGCTGTTTTTT.

In its sample, this clone was seen a few times. The chain carries TRBV5-5 and TRBJ2-7; 7 nucleotides agree with TRBD1. V was clipped by 4 bases and J by 6 bases; unmatched bases: 10. CDR3 length: 14 amino acids. Germline CDR1 reads SGHKS; CDR2 reads YYEKEE (reference sequence). The CDR3 coding sequence is TGTGCCAGCAGCCTAACAGGGGTGTCGGGCGAGCAGTACTTC. This encodes CASSLTGVSGEQYF.

The V call is TRBV4-1, the J call TRBJ1-2; D possibly corresponds to TRBD1 (6 bases). The CDR3 is 16 residues long. V lost 0 bases, J lost 3 bases, and 14 bases lay in between. CDR1 is MGHRA, CDR2 YSYEKL, per germline. The chain's CDR3 is CASSQDGDNGYYGYTF. In nucleotides, the CDR3 is TGCGCCAGCAGCCAAGATGGGGACAACGGATACTATGGCTACACCTTC.

With regard to this clone: At the DNA level, this CDR3 is encoded by other sequences in the same sample as well. This chain connects TRBV6-1 to TRBJ1-1; D gene unclear. The CDR3 is 13 residues long. V lost 1 base and J lost 0, with 3 bases in between. Germline values: CDR1 MNHNS, CDR2 SASEGT. CDR3 coding DNA: TGTGCCAGCAGTGAAGTAATGAACACTGAAGCTTTCTTT. Protein product: CASSEVMNTEAFF.